This T cell receptor (beta chain) was captured by sequencing in a study of T cell responses to AZD1222 COVID-19 vaccine. Regarding the study as a whole: At baseline, just five to seven AZD1222 recipients tested seropositive. Nearly half of unique spike-specific TCRs reportedly avoided B.1.351 and B.1.1.7 mutated regions. The CD4 TCRs associated with vaccination extended across spike and predominated at 160-218 and 743-854. White British people made up most donors, females outnumbered males, and clonal diversity was possibly underestimated.

This clone was recorded once. Its target is unknown. Here immunoSEQ multiplex PCR was the method, and the copy in TCRdb shows in-frame clones only, minus some. Of 240,000 or so clones in the sample, more than 80% are singletons; the top ten hold 0.55%. The germline V and J ends were trimmed by 4 bases and 8 bases, with 18 bases remaining between them. The CDR3 is made up of 15 amino acids. Per germline, CDR1 SGHVS and CDR2 FQNEAQ. The rearrangement links TRBV7-8 to TRBJ1-3; D might be TRBD1 (6 bases). The receptor comes from an adult in good health. This specimen consisted of peripheral blood, obtained on day 0 of AZD1222 vaccination. The CDR3 reads CASSSTWARQDTIYF. Here the CDR3 DNA reads TGTGCCAGCAGCTCCACTTGGGCCCGACAGGACACCATATATTTT.